What follows is one T cell receptor beta chain and its context. This sample was included in a study of shared clonotypes between healthy human individuals. Germline V gene data show CDR1 as SGHRS and CDR2 as YFSETQ. This CDR3 has 11 amino acids. Trimming removed 5 bases from V and 8 bases from J, with 11 bases in between. Here immunoSEQ multiplex PCR was the method, and the copy in TCRdb shows in-frame clones only, minus some. In the table there are 2 million or so clones, 85% to 95% of which are singletons. This receptor was identified in a man younger than 35 in good health. This chain joins TRBV5-1 and TRBJ2-7, with D hard to call. Sequencing input: naive CD4+ T cells sorted from blood. Indicated subset: CD45RA+ positively selected. CDR3 protein: CASRSRNKQYF. CDR3 bases: TGCGCCAGCAGAAGCAGGAACAAGCAGTACTTC. The full variable domain, completed using reference TRBV5-1 and TRBJ2-7, is KAGVTQTPRYLIKTRGQQVTLSCSPISGHRSVSWYQQTPGQGLQFLFEYFSETQRNKGNFPGRFSGRQFSNSRSEMNVSTLELGDSALYLCASRSRNKQYFGPGTRLTVT.